These 16 T cell receptor beta chains came from one sample sequenced in a study of T-cell reconstitution after alpha-beta-depleted transplantation in children. TCRbeta library preparation incorporated unique molecular identifiers. TCRdb reprocessed the PCR reads with MiXCR, giving one entry per CDR3 protein. The sample contains hundreds of thousands of distinct CDR3 sequences, 15% to 20% of which appear only once. Sequencing was performed on PBMCs, mostly from graft donor cells, taken 360 days after TCRalphabeta/CD19-depleted stem cell transplant. The receptors stem from a male patient aged 2-10 years who had a stem cell transplant for acute lymphoblastic leukemia, so the T cells may come from the graft donor.

This clonotype was seen more than once but under ten times. The CDR3 bases are TGTGCCAGCACTACGGGGTATCAGCAGTTCTTC. Protein: CASTTGYQQFF. V is TRBV28 and J is TRBJ2-1, with a possible D match to TRBD2 (5 bases). This CDR3 is 11 amino acids long. CDR1 and CDR2 from the germline V gene are MDHEN and SYDVKM. The V end was cut by 7 bases, the J end by 11 bases, with 12 bases between.

The rearrangement links TRBV30 to TRBJ2-2, with D uncertain. The CDR3 has 13 amino acids. Trimming stripped 3 bases from V and 4 bases from J, with 9 bases between. From germline, CDR1 is GTSNPN and CDR2 SVGIG (reference sequence). Here the CDR3 DNA reads TGTGCCTGGAGCCTACCGTCCACCGGGGAGCTGTTTTTT. The encoded protein is CAWSLPSTGELFF.

The chain couples TRBV4-3 to TRBJ2-3; D is tentatively TRBD1 or TRBD2 (5 bases each). The CDR3 extends over 15 amino acids. Trimming took off 0 bases at V and 2 bases at J, with 9 bases between the two ends. Germline assignment: CDR1 LGHNA and CDR2 YSLEER. In DNA, the CDR3 is TGCGCCAGCAGCCAAGACCGGGACCCCACAGATACGCAGTATTTT. This translates into CASSQDRDPTDTQYF.

This clonotype was seen repeatedly, ten times or more. The chain has TRBV29-1 and TRBJ2-3; D perhaps matches TRBD1 (6 bases). This CDR3 has 12 residues. V lost 7 bases and J lost 2, with 10 bases in between. The germline V gene encodes CDR1 SQVTM and CDR2 ANQGSEA. In DNA, the CDR3 is TGCAGCGGTGGACAGTACACAGATACGCAGTATTTT. Protein product: CSGGQYTDTQYF.

The J gene is TRBJ2-1, the V gene TRBV7-2, with D maybe TRBD1 (5 bases). CDR1 is SGHTA and CDR2 is FQGNSA in the germline V gene. The V end was cut by 5 bases, the J end by 15 bases, with 23 bases between. The CDR3 spans 14 residues. The CDR3 loop reads CASSPGRELPVGFF. The DNA of the CDR3 is TGTGCCAGCAGCCCAGGGCGTGAACTCCCGGTGGGGTTCTTC.

This clonotype was counted only a few times. The chain employs TRBV9 and TRBJ2-3, with TRBD1 identical over 7 bases. Germline lookup yields CDR1 SGDLS and CDR2 YYNGEE. The V segment lost 3 bases and the J segment 0 bases; nucleotides outside the gene matches: 7. The CDR3 has 16 amino acids. CDR3 DNA sequence: TGTGCCAGCAGCGGAGACGTGGGACAGAGCACAGATACGCAGTATTTT. Its translation is CASSGDVGQSTDTQYF.

The rearrangement joins TRBV10-3 to TRBJ2-7; 14 nucleotides line up with TRBD2. The CDR3 runs to 19 residues. From germline, CDR1 is ENHRY and CDR2 SYGVKD. V lost 6 bases, J lost 5 bases, and 18 bases stayed unmatched. In nucleotides, the CDR3 is TGTGCCATCAGCCCCGGGACTAGCGGGAGTAAGCCCCCCATCGACGAGCAGTACTTC. Residues: CAISPGTSGSKPPIDEQYF.

This clonotype has a handful of counts. The V gene is TRBV6-2 or TRBV6-3, the J gene TRBJ2-7; D assignment may be TRBD1 or TRBD2 (5 bases each). CDR1 MNHEY and CDR2 SVGEGT come from the germline V gene. The CDR3 extends over 14 amino acids. Trimming left V 8 bases short and J 2 bases short, with 16 bases between. This CDR3 is CASGRGRITYEQYF. As DNA, the CDR3 is TGTGCCAGCGGACGGGGCAGGATAACCTACGAGCAGTACTTC.

The chain is built from TRBV7-3 and TRBJ2-5; D gene uncertain. This CDR3 spans 16 amino acids. CDR1 SGHTA and CDR2 FQGTGA come from the germline V gene. V dropped 0 bases and J dropped 1 base, with 12 bases sitting between them. CDR3 bases: TGTGCCAGCAGCTTAACCCCCCGCGACACCCAAGAGACCCAGTACTTC. It codes for CASSLTPRDTQETQYF.

This clonotype occurred a few times. The chain uses TRBV4-1 and TRBJ2-3; D might be TRBD1 (6 bases). The V gene's germline CDR1 is MGHRA and CDR2 YSYEKL. The V gene lost 4 bases and the J gene lost 1 base, with 9 bases spanning the gap. The CDR3 spans 14 residues. The CDR3 region is CASSLGARTDTQYF. The CDR3 region has the DNA TGCGCCAGCAGCCTGGGGGCACGCACAGATACGCAGTATTTT.

This clonotype was observed at least ten times. This chain joins TRBV19 and TRBJ1-5; D not certain. V was shortened by 4 bases and J by 7 bases, with 11 bases between the two germline ends. Germline CDR1 and CDR2: LNHDA and SQIVND (reference sequence). This CDR3 is 13 amino acids long. CDR3 nucleotide sequence: TGTGCCAGTAGTACAGGTTGGTCACAGCCCCAGCATTTT. Residues: CASSTGWSQPQHF.

This clonotype was counted many times. The gene calls are TRBV20-1 and TRBJ1-1; TRBD1 might be the D (6 bases). The CDR3 is 15 residues long. Germline CDR1 is DFQATT and CDR2 is SNEGSKA (reference sequence). The V end was cut by 3 bases, the J end by 2 bases, with 16 bases between. Written as DNA, the CDR3 is TGCAGTGCTAGTCCCCTTGACAGGATAAACACTGAAGCTTTCTTT. Its translation is CSASPLDRINTEAFF.

V is TRBV14 and J is TRBJ2-5; 7 nucleotides match TRBD1. Trimming at V came to 0 bases and at J to 4 bases, leaving 8 bases not matched to a gene. The CDR3 covers 16 residues. Germline loops: CDR1 SGHDN, CDR2 FVKESK. The CDR3 here is CASSQDFEQGTETQYF. DNA of the CDR3: TGTGCCAGCAGCCAAGACTTTGAACAGGGGACAGAGACCCAGTACTTC.

The chain carries TRBV3-1 and TRBJ2-7, with 7 bases fitting TRBD2. The trim removed 2 bases at V and 6 bases at J, leaving 1 base unmatched. The CDR3 spans 12 residues. CDR1 is LGHDT and CDR2 is YNNKEL in the germline V gene (reference sequence). The CDR3 coding sequence is TGTGCCAGCAGCCAATCGGGGGGCGAGCAGTACTTC. Protein: CASSQSGGEQYF.

This clonotype was detected ten times or more. At one end the junction does not follow the germline gene, possibly because of a read error. J is TRBJ2-1 and V is TRBV9; unclear D gene. Germline loops: CDR1 SGDLS, CDR2 YYNGEE. CDR3 length: 15 residues. DNA for the CDR3: TGTGCCAGCAGCGTAGGCTCGCCCTCCAACAATGAGCAGTTCTTC. Translated, it gives CASSVGSPSNNEQFF.

This clonotype was observed at least ten times. The genes are TRBV7-2 and TRBJ2-7; D may be TRBD2 (5 bases). The CDR3 is made up of 15 amino acids. CDR1 is SGHTA, CDR2 FQGNSA, per germline. V was trimmed by 3 bases and J by 4 bases, leaving 16 bases between them. In DNA, the CDR3 is TGTGCCAGCAGCTTGGAGTCGGGATCCCCATACGAGCAGTACTTC. Amino acid sequence: CASSLESGSPYEQYF.